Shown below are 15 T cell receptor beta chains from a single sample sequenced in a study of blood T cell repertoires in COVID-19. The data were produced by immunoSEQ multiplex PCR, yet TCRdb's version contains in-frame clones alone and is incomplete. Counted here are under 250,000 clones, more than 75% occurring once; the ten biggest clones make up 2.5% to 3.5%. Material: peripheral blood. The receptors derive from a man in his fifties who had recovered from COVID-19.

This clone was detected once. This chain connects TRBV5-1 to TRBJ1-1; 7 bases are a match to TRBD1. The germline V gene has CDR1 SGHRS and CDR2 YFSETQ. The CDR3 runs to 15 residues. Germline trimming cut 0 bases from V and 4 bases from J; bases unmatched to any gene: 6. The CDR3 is CASSLGPGGGTEAFF. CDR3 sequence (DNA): TGCGCCAGCAGCTTGGGGCCAGGGGGTGGCACTGAAGCTTTCTTT.

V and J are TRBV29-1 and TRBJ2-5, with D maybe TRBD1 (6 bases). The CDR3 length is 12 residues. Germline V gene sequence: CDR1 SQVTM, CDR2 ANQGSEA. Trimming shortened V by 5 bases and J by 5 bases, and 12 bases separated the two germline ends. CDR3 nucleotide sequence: TGCAGCGTTCCACAGGGAAGCGAGACCCAGTACTTC. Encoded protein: CSVPQGSETQYF.

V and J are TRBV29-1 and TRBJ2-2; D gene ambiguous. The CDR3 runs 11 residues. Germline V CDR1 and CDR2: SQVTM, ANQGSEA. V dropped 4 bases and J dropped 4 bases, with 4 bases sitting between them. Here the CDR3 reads CSVALTGELFF. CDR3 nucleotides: TGCAGCGTTGCTCTCACCGGGGAGCTGTTTTTT.

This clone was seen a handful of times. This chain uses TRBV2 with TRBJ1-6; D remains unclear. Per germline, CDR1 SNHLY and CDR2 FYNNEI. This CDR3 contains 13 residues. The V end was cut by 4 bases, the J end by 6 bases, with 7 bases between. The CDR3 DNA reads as TGTGCCAGCAGTGCTCCCGGTAATTCACCCCTCCACTTT. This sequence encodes CASSAPGNSPLHF.

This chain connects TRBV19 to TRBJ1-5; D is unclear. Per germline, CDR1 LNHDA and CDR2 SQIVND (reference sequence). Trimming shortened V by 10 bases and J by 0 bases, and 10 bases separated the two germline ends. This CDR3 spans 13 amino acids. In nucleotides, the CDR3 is TGTGCCACCCAGGACTATAGCAATCAGCCCCAGCATTTT. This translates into CATQDYSNQPQHF.

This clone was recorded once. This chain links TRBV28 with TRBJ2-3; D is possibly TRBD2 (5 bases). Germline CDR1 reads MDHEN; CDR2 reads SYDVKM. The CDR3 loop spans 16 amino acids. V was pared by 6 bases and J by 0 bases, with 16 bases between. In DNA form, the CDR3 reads TGTGCCAGCAGCCCTGGGGAGTTATCAAGCACAGATACGCAGTATTTT. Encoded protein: CASSPGELSSTDTQYF. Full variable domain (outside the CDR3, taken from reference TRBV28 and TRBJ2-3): DVKVTQSSRYLVKRTGEKVFLECVQDMDHENMFWYRQDPGLGLRLIYFSYDVKMKEKGDIPEGYSVSREKKERFSLILESASTNQTSMYLCASSPGELSSTDTQYFGPGTRLTVL.

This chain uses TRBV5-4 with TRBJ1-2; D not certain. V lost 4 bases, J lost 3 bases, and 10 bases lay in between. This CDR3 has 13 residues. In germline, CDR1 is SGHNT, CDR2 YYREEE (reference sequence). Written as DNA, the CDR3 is TGTGCCAGCAGCCCGGTCATAGACTATGGCTACACCTTC. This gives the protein CASSPVIDYGYTF.

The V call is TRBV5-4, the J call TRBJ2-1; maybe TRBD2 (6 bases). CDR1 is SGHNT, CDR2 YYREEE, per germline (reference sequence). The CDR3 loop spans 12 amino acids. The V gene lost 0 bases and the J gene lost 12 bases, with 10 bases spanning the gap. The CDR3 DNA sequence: TGTGCCAGCAGCTTGGAGAGACTAGGGCAGTTCTTC. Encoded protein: CASSLERLGQFF.

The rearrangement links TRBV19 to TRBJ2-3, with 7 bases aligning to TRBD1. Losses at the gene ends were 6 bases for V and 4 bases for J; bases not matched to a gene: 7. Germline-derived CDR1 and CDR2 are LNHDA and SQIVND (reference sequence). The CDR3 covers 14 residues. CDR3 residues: CASRTGTVADTQYF. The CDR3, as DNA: TGTGCCAGTAGAACCGGGACAGTGGCAGATACGCAGTATTTT.

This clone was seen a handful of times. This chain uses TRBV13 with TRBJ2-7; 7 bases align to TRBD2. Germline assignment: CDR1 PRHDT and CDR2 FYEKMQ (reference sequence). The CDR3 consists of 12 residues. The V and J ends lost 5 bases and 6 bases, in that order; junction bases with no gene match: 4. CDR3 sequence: CASSGRVGEQYF. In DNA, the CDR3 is TGTGCCAGCAGCGGGAGGGTGGGCGAGCAGTACTTC.

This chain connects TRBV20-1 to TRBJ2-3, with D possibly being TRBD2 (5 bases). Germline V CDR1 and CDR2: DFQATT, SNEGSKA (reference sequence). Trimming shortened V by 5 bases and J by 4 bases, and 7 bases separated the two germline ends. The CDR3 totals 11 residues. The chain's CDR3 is CSALGADTQYF. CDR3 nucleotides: TGCAGTGCTTTGGGAGCAGATACGCAGTATTTT.

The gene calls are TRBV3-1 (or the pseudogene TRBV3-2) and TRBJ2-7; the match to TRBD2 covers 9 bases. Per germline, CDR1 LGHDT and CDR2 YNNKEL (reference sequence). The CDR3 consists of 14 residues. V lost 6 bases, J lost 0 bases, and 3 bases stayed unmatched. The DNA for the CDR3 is TGTGCCAGCAGTCATAGCGGGAGCTCCTACGAGCAGTACTTC. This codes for CASSHSGSSYEQYF.

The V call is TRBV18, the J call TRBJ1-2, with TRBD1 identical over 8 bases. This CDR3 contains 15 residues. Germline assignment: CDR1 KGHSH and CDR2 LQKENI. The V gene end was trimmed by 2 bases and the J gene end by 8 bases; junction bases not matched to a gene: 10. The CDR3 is CASSPSAGGSMGYTF. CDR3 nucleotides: TGTGCCAGCTCACCATCGGCAGGGGGCTCTATGGGCTACACCTTC. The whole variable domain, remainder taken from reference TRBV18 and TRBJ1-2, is NAGVMQNPRHLVRRRGQEARLRCSPMKGHSHVYWYRQLPEEGLKFMVYLQKENIIDESGMPKERFSAEFPKEGPSILRIQQVVRGDSAAYFCASSPSAGGSMGYTFGSGTRLTVV.

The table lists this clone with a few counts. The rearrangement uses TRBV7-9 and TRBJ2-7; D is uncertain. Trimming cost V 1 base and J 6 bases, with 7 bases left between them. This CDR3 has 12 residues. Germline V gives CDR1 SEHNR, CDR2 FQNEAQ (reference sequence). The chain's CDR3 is CASSLVTSEQYF. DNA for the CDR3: TGTGCCAGCAGCTTAGTCACTTCCGAGCAGTACTTC.

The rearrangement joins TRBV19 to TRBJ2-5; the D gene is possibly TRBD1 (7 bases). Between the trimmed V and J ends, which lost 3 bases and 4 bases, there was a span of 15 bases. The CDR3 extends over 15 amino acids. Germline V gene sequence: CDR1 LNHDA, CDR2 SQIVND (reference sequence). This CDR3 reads CASSISPRGAETQYF. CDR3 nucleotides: TGTGCCAGTAGTATTTCTCCCAGGGGGGCAGAGACCCAGTACTTC. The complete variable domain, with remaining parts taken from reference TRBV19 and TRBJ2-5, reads DGGITQSPKYLFRKEGQNVTLSCEQNLNHDAMYWYRQDPGQGLRLIYYSQIVNDFQKGDIAEGYSVSREKKESFPLTVTSAQKNPTAFYLCASSISPRGAETQYFGPGTRLLVL.